The 25 T cell receptor beta chains given below trace back to one sample, sequenced in a study of blood T cell repertoires in COVID-19. Clones were read by immunoSEQ multiplex PCR, and TCRdb kept only the in-frame ones, dropping some. The profile covers approximately 270,000 clones, with 86% appearing a single time and about 8.8% taken by the ten largest. The sequencing input was peripheral blood. These receptors were obtained from a man aged 35-49 years with active or convalescent COVID-19.

This clone showed up just a few times. The chain has TRBV6-2 or TRBV6-3 and TRBJ1-1; D is unresolved. Germline V lookup: CDR1 MNHEY, CDR2 SVGEGT. The V and J ends lost 2 bases and 8 bases respectively, with 6 bases between them. The CDR3 spans 11 residues. For the CDR3, the DNA is TGTGCCAGCAGTTACCTTCAGGAAGCTTTCTTT. Its translation: CASSYLQEAFF.

This chain uses TRBV2 with TRBJ2-1; 7 bases match TRBD2. The CDR3 spans 19 residues. Germline V gene lookup returns CDR1 SNHLY and CDR2 FYNNEI. The V segment lost 1 base and the J segment 0 bases; nucleotides outside the gene matches: 12. CDR3 sequence: CASSEELAGGPSSYNEQFF. The CDR3 region has the DNA TGTGCCAGCAGTGAAGAATTAGCGGGCGGCCCGAGCTCCTACAATGAGCAGTTCTTC.

This clone was seen a handful of times. This sequence joins TRBV29-1 and TRBJ1-2, with 8 bases aligning to TRBD1. The CDR3 is 14 amino acids. Germline V gives CDR1 SQVTM, CDR2 ANQGSEA. After removal of 4 bases from V and 3 bases from J, the junction contained 7 bases not matched to a gene. The CDR3 loop reads CSVGQGAGDYGYTF. The CDR3 region has the DNA TGCAGCGTTGGGCAGGGGGCTGGGGACTATGGCTACACCTTC.

This chain uses TRBV10-1 with TRBJ2-7; weak D call: TRBD2 (6 bases). Trimming removed 5 bases at V and 3 bases at J, with 14 bases between. The CDR3 spans 14 residues. Per the germline V gene, CDR1 is WNHNN and CDR2 is SYGVQD (reference sequence). Written as DNA, the CDR3 is TGCGCCAGCAGTTCCGCCACGGGAGTCTACGAGCAGTACTTC. This translates into CASSSATGVYEQYF.

In regard to this clone: This may be a read error: a much more frequent sequence differs by one nucleotide. The chain combines TRBV7-2 with TRBJ2-7; D not certain. This CDR3 comprises 13 residues. Looked up from germline, CDR1 is SGHTA and CDR2 is FQGNSA. Trimming left V 1 base short and J 3 bases short, with 7 bases between. This CDR3 reads CASSLGSGYEQYF. The DNA of the CDR3 is TGTGCCAGCAGCTTAGGGTCAGGCTACGAGCAGTACTTC.

The J gene is TRBJ2-2, the V gene TRBV30, with TRBD2 as a possible D gene (6 bases). The V gene lost 0 bases and the J gene lost 6 bases, with 20 bases spanning the gap. CDR1 and CDR2 from the germline V gene are GTSNPN and SVGIG (reference sequence). CDR3 size: 17 residues. CDR3 nucleotides: TGTGCCTGGAGTGTACGAGCAGGCCGGGGGAGCGCCGGGGAGCTGTTTTTT. It yields the protein CAWSVRAGRGSAGELFF.

As regards this clone: The sample contains more than one DNA sequence encoding this CDR3. The chain joins TRBV18 to TRBJ2-7, with unresolved D. Germline V gene lookup returns CDR1 KGHSH and CDR2 LQKENI. Trimming left V 2 bases short and J 2 bases short, with 7 bases between. The CDR3 has 13 residues. The CDR3 here is CASSPGQPYEQYF. CDR3 in DNA: TGTGCCAGCTCACCAGGGCAACCCTACGAGCAGTACTTC.

The genes are TRBV7-2 and TRBJ2-5; weak D call: TRBD1 (7 bases). CDR3 length: 15 residues. Germline V gene sequence: CDR1 SGHTA, CDR2 FQGNSA. Between the trimmed V and J ends, which lost 5 bases and 3 bases, there was a span of 16 bases. The CDR3 sequence: CASSRTRDRKETQYF. The CDR3 DNA follows: TGTGCCAGCAGCCGGACGCGGGACAGAAAAGAGACCCAGTACTTC. Based on the CDR3 plus reference TRBV7-2 and TRBJ2-5, the full variable domain is GAGVSQSPSNKVTEKGKDVELRCDPISGHTALYWYRQSLGQGLEFLIYFQGNSAPDKSGLPSDRFSAERTGGSVSTLTIQRTQQEDSAVYLCASSRTRDRKETQYFGPGTRLLVL.

Here the CDR3 DNA reads TGCAGCGTAGACAGGGCCCAAGAGACCCAGTACTTC. This translates into CSVDRAQETQYF. The chain uses TRBV29-1 and TRBJ2-5; 7 nucleotides agree with TRBD1. Germline V lookup: CDR1 SQVTM, CDR2 ANQGSEA. The J segment lost 1 base and the V segment lost 6 bases, leaving 2 bases of the junction unmatched. This CDR3 is built from 12 residues.

V usage is TRBV2 and J usage is TRBJ2-2; 8 bases fit TRBD2. The V and J ends lost 8 bases and 2 bases, in that order; junction bases with no gene match: 4. CDR3 length: 14 residues. Germline V gene lookup returns CDR1 SNHLY and CDR2 FYNNEI. For the CDR3, the DNA is TGTGCCAGCCAGCGGGAGATAAACACCGGGGAGCTGTTTTTT. Translated: CASQREINTGELFF.

This chain connects TRBV10-3 to TRBJ2-7, with D tentatively TRBD1 (5 bases). The CDR3 is 13 amino acids. Looked up from germline, CDR1 is ENHRY and CDR2 is SYGVKD. The V end lost 4 bases, the J end lost 5 bases, and 12 bases lay between the germline ends. CDR3 sequence: CAISVGAIDEQYF. CDR3 nucleotide sequence: TGTGCCATCAGTGTAGGGGCCATCGACGAGCAGTACTTC.

The chain links TRBV11-1 to TRBJ1-1; no definite D call. V was shortened by 5 bases and J by 9 bases, with 19 bases between the two germline ends. Germline values: CDR1 SGHAT, CDR2 FQDESV (reference sequence). This CDR3 comprises 14 residues. CDR3 region: CASSPVRVSGKAFF. CDR3 nucleotides: TGTGCCAGCAGCCCCGTCCGGGTAAGCGGGAAAGCTTTCTTT.

In the case of this clone: Other DNA sequences in the sample encode the same CDR3. The chain carries TRBV5-1 and TRBJ1-2; 7 bases fit TRBD1. V shed 0 bases and J 6 bases; nucleotides not matched to a gene: 2. The V gene's germline CDR1 is SGHRS and CDR2 YFSETQ. CDR3 length equals 13 residues. The CDR3 DNA follows: TGCGCCAGCAGCTTGGCCCAGGGGGATGGCTACACCTTC. Translated: CASSLAQGDGYTF.

This sequence joins TRBV15 and TRBJ1-5; the D is unclear. In germline, CDR1 is LNHNV, CDR2 YYDKDF (reference sequence). Trimming removed 7 bases from V and 3 bases from J, with 19 bases in between. The CDR3 runs 16 residues. CDR3 bases: TGTGCCACCAATCACGGGGTAGCGGGTGTCAATCAGCCCCAGCATTTT. It translates to CATNHGVAGVNQPQHF.

This chain joins TRBV18 and TRBJ2-3; D perhaps matches TRBD2 (5 bases). This CDR3 spans 13 amino acids. Trimming stripped 3 bases from V and 3 bases from J, with 7 bases between. CDR1 and CDR2 from the germline V gene are KGHSH and LQKENI. The CDR3 DNA sequence: TGTGCCAGCTCACCCGGGGAGACAGATACGCAGTATTTT. It codes for CASSPGETDTQYF.

The chain is built from TRBV10-3 and TRBJ2-1, with D perhaps matching TRBD2 (7 bases). Per germline, CDR1 ENHRY and CDR2 SYGVKD. Trimming took 4 bases from V and 5 from J, leaving 15 bases between them. This CDR3 comprises 15 residues. CDR3 in amino acids: CAISVRGALDNEQFF. Written as DNA, the CDR3 is TGTGCCATCAGTGTCCGGGGGGCTTTGGACAATGAGCAGTTCTTC.

This chain joins TRBV19 and TRBJ1-4, with D uncertain. The CDR3 extends over 13 amino acids. Deletions cut 4 bases from V and 14 bases from J, with 17 bases between. CDR1 and CDR2 (germline): LNHDA, SQIVND (reference sequence). Here the CDR3 reads CASSKTEENWLFF. CDR3 DNA: TGTGCCAGTAGTAAGACGGAGGAAAATTGGCTGTTTTTT.

This sequence joins TRBV15 and TRBJ1-3; possibly TRBD1 for D (6 bases). The V end was cut by 5 bases, the J end by 2 bases, with 13 bases between. The CDR3 is 15 amino acids. Per the germline V gene, CDR1 is LNHNV and CDR2 is YYDKDF (reference sequence). The CDR3 DNA follows: TGTGCCACCAGCGGTCTGGGGGCGGCTGGAAACACCATATATTTT. Its translation is CATSGLGAAGNTIYF.

The CDR3 loop reads CASGDRDYPYNEQFF. The CDR3 bases are TGTGCCAGCGGCGACCGGGACTACCCTTACAATGAGCAGTTCTTC. The V and J genes are TRBV18 and TRBJ2-1; 7 positions agree with TRBD2. The CDR3 covers 15 residues. The V gene end was trimmed by 8 bases and the J gene end by 4 bases; junction bases not matched to a gene: 11. Per the germline V gene, CDR1 is KGHSH and CDR2 is LQKENI.

This chain uses TRBV6-5 with TRBJ1-2; no definite D call. V was shortened by 0 bases and J by 5 bases, with 10 bases between the two germline ends. Germline V gives CDR1 MNHEY, CDR2 SVGAGI. There are 14 residues in the CDR3. In DNA form, the CDR3 reads TGTGCCAGCAGTTACTCGAGGGCGGGATATGGCTACACCTTC. This translates into CASSYSRAGYGYTF.

V usage is TRBV5-5 and J usage is TRBJ2-7; D is perhaps TRBD2 (8 bases). Per germline, CDR1 SGHKS and CDR2 YYEKEE (reference sequence). The CDR3 length is 17 residues. Trimming left V 0 bases short and J 3 bases short, with 19 bases between. CDR3 residues: CASSLGGGAGGGYEQYF. CDR3 DNA: TGTGCCAGCAGCTTGGGAGGGGGCGCGGGAGGCGGCTACGAGCAGTACTTC.

The gene calls are TRBV29-1 and TRBJ1-2; unclear D gene. This CDR3 region has 14 residues. CDR1 is SQVTM, CDR2 ANQGSEA, per germline. Trimming pared 1 base from V and 2 bases from J, leaving 11 bases between. The CDR3 DNA is TGCAGCGTTGAAGGGAGGGAATGGAACTATGGCTACACCTTC. This translates into CSVEGREWNYGYTF. Full variable domain (remainder filled in from reference TRBV29-1 and TRBJ1-2): SAVISQKPSRDICQRGTSLTIQCQVDSQVTMMFWYRQQPGQSLTLIATANQGSEATYESGFVIDKFPISRPNLTFSTLTVSNMSPEDSSIYLCSVEGREWNYGYTFGSGTRLTVV.

The table lists this clone with a count of one. The chain couples TRBV5-6 to TRBJ2-2; D unclear. The germline V gene has CDR1 SGHDT and CDR2 YYEEEE. Trimming shortened V by 4 bases and J by 1 base, and 5 bases separated the two germline ends. The CDR3 contains 13 residues. The CDR3 DNA reads as TGTGCCAGCAGCCCCAGGAACACCGGGGAGCTGTTTTTT. Translation: CASSPRNTGELFF.

J is TRBJ1-1 and V is TRBV7-2; weak D call: TRBD1 (6 bases). This CDR3 has 16 amino acids. Germline V gene data show CDR1 as SGHTA and CDR2 as FQGNSA. The ends were cut back, 1 base at V and 11 bases at J, with 23 bases in the middle. The CDR3 bases are TGTGCCAGCAGCTTAGGTGGGGTGGCGGGGGCGCGGGGTGCTTTCTTT. Amino acid sequence: CASSLGGVAGARGAFF.

This clone was found once. The CDR3 loop is CATSDGQDNDYEQYF. CDR3 sequence (DNA): TGTGCCACCAGTGATGGACAGGACAACGACTACGAGCAGTACTTC. The chain recombines TRBV24-1 with TRBJ2-7; 7 nucleotides match TRBD1. This CDR3 is 15 amino acids long. Germline V gives CDR1 KGHDR, CDR2 SFDVKD. Trimming took 3 bases from V and 3 from J; bases not matched to a gene: 7.